These T cell receptor beta chains were read from a single sample in a study of T cells expressing NK-cell markers. Following a re-call of the 5' RACE reads, TCRdb has one entry per CDR3 protein and lacks DNA. Its listing shows a few hundred thousand distinct CDR3 sequences. Sequenced: blood T cells: a sorted CD56 or NKG2C T cell subset, CD4+ or CD8+ T cells, or bulk PBMC T cells (not recorded which). These receptors were taken from a man younger than 35 in good health. CDR3s include the opening cysteine and the closing phenylalanine or tryptophan.

>TRBJ2-3|14|TRBV29-1
CSVDTGVTTDTQYF
>TRBJ2-2|16|TRBV5-1
CASSDGQGIITGELFF
>TRBJ1-1|15|TRBV5-1
CASSLGPGVPTEAFF
>TRBJ2-3|16|TRBV4-3
CASSQEGGLVRDTQYF
>TRBJ1-6|14|TRBV18
CASSLPGTGSPLHF
>TRBJ2-1|13|TRBV11-1
CASSKNPWNEQFF
>TRBJ1-5|17|TRBV15
CATSSLGQGLSNQPQHF
>TRBJ2-1|15|TRBV27
CASTRGGGSYNEQFF
>TRBJ1-6|15|TRBV6-5
CASSYDPTENSPLHF
>TRBJ1-1|15|TRBV5-1
CASSFMTQMNTEAFF
>TRBJ2-1|14|TRBV5-1
CASSSSGSSDEQFF
>TRBJ1-6|14|TRBV7-9
CASSLAQPNSPLHF
>TRBJ2-3|15|TRBV24-1
CATSVRDRHTDTQYF
>TRBJ2-1|15|TRBV5-1
CATKPRLAGLNEQFF
>TRBJ2-1|12|TRBV7-9
CASSPPWEEQFF
>TRBJ1-2|14|TRBV27
CASSLGGAAYGYTF
>TRBJ2-2|16|TRBV7-3
CASSPQGLWLGGELFF
>TRBJ2-2|19|TRBV27
CASSLIPPVASGGVGELFF
>TRBJ1-5|16|TRBV4-2
CASSQDGTVVNQPQHF
>TRBJ2-2|17|TRBV12-3/TRBV12-4
CASRPGLAGEVSGELFF
>TRBJ1-1|13|TRBV5-1
CASSFSGTREAFF
>TRBJ1-3|16|TRBV20-1
CSARDGSTGAGNTIYF
>TRBJ2-5|15|TRBV9
CASSARGGLGETQYF
>TRBJ2-5|14|TRBV6-8
CASRLTWRQETQYF
>TRBJ2-2|14|TRBV20-1
CSARGLASRRELFF
>TRBJ2-1|14|TRBV7-2
CASSSWTVYNEQFF
>TRBJ2-1|17|TRBV11-2
CASSLDPGQGARGEQFF
>TRBJ2-3|12|TRBV29-1
CSGGPDRDTQYF
>TRBJ1-5|16|TRBV5-5
CASSPMGRGGNQPQHF
>TRBJ2-5|15|TRBV21-1
CASSRTSGRVETQYF
>TRBJ2-5|14|TRBV9
CASSDGGSGETQYF
>TRBJ2-7|11|TRBV7-9
CASSYTYEQYF
>TRBJ1-1|15|TRBV5-1
CASSLEPGSNTEAFF
>TRBJ1-4|15|TRBV5-6
CASSLIFGLDEKLFF
>TRBJ2-3|17|TRBV20-1
CSAPERTSGTYTDTQYF
>TRBJ2-1|16|TRBV4-2
CASSQDMGRPWDEQFF
>TRBJ1-5|14|TRBV6-5
CASSPDSYYQPQHF
>TRBJ1-4|15|TRBV6-6
CASSSAGVDREKLFF
>TRBJ2-1|16|TRBV7-3
CASSSRAGEYSNEQFF
>TRBJ2-4|13|TRBV9
CASSGSAKNIQYF
>TRBJ2-2|14|TRBV25-1
CASAAGLNTGELFF
>TRBJ1-1|12|TRBV12-3/TRBV12-4
CASSLVLPEAFF
>TRBJ2-4|17|TRBV4-2
CASSQDFPPGARVIQYF
>TRBJ2-1|15|TRBV2
CASSEISSGTPEQFF
>TRBJ1-4|14|TRBV20-1
CSARGTGSSEKLFF
>TRBJ1-3|15|TRBV20-1
CSASRPGGVGNTIYF
>TRBJ2-1|13|TRBV15
CATSTGTYNEQFF
>TRBJ1-5|14|TRBV30
CAWTAVGLNQPQHF
>TRBJ2-7|15|TRBV29-1
CSVGPPDSSSYEQYF
>TRBJ2-1|14|TRBV24-1
CATQLAGGYNEQFF
>TRBJ2-1|14|TRBV29-1
CSVDNQRGRNEQFF
>TRBJ2-7|16|TRBV7-2
CASSSRGLAGDYEQYF
>TRBJ1-2|17|TRBV11-2
CASSRRDPSSPNYGYTF
>TRBJ2-3|15|TRBV9
CASSRGVADRDTQYF
>TRBJ2-3|16|TRBV5-1
CASSFFNRANADTQYF